These T cell receptor beta chains were read from a single sample in a study of PD-L1 blockade in urothelial cancer. Only in-frame clones appear in the TCRdb table, and some are missing; sequencing was by immunoSEQ multiplex PCR. The repertoire holds about 29,000 clones, 87% seen once, with roughly 3% in the top ten. Sequencing used PBMCs, obtained around atezolizumab (anti-PD-L1) treatment. The receptors shown here come from a man aged 50 to 59 with urothelial cancer. Both conserved end residues are part of each CDR3. D genes are given only for firm matches.

TRBD1,TRBV28,TRBJ1-4,CASSFNRGVKLFF,TGTGCCAGCAGTTTCAACAGGGGAGTAAAACTGTTTTTT
-,TRBV11-2,TRBJ1-1,CASSLGLRGGTEAFF,TGTGCCAGCAGCTTAGGTCTCCGGGGTGGGACTGAAGCTTTCTTT
TRBD2,TRBV10-3,TRBJ2-7,CAISILAGVSYEQYF,TGTGCCATCAGTATACTAGCGGGAGTCAGCTACGAGCAGTACTTC
TRBD1,TRBV19,TRBJ2-2,CASSPGRDRFTGELFF,TGTGCCAGTAGTCCAGGACGGGACAGGTTCACCGGGGAGCTGTTTTTT
TRBD1,TRBV6-6,TRBJ2-5,CASSYSQDRGLGEQYF,TGTGCCAGCAGTTACTCACAGGACAGGGGGCTTGGAGAGCAGTACTTC
TRBD2,TRBV7-7,TRBJ2-1,CASSLGTSFNEQFF,TGTGCTAGCAGCTTGGGGACTAGTTTCAATGAGCAGTTCTTC
-,TRBV7-9,TRBJ1-5,CASSFSGVQPQHF,TGTGCCAGCAGCTTTTCCGGGGTTCAGCCCCAGCATTTT
-,TRBV4-3,TRBJ2-1,CASSQSRTINNEQFF,TGCGCCAGCAGCCAATCCCGGACTATAAACAATGAGCAGTTCTTC
-,TRBV6-1,TRBJ2-3,CASSEGWGKDTQYF,TGTGCCAGCAGTGAAGGGTGGGGCAAAGATACGCAGTATTTT
-,TRBV6-5,TRBJ1-2,CASRINRDASYTF,TGTGCCAGCAGGATCAACAGGGACGCCAGCTACACCTTC
-,TRBV19,TRBJ1-1,CASSIARDTVNTEAFF,TGTGCCAGTAGTATAGCCCGGGACACTGTGAACACTGAAGCTTTCTTT
-,TRBV30,TRBJ1-1,CAWRQSANTEAFF,TGTGCCTGGAGACAGTCCGCGAACACTGAAGCTTTCTTT
TRBD2,TRBV19,TRBJ2-7,CASSPSGSYEQYF,TGTGCCAGTAGCCCTAGCGGCTCCTACGAGCAGTACTTC
TRBD2,TRBV7-2,TRBJ2-4,CASSLGLGVEGAKNIQYF,TGTGCCAGCAGCTTGGGACTAGGGGTGGAAGGAGCCAAAAACATTCAGTACTTC
TRBD1,TRBV7-2,TRBJ1-1,CASSRSFPGGMNTEAFF,TGTGCCAGCAGCCGCAGCTTCCCAGGGGGCATGAACACTGAAGCTTTCTTT
-,TRBV9,TRBJ1-4,CASSVGQGGEKLFF,TGTGCCAGCAGCGTTGGGCAGGGTGGGGAAAAACTGTTTTTT
TRBD1,TRBV10-2,TRBJ2-3,CASGPAGTGGPDTQYF,TGCGCCAGCGGCCCTGCGGGGACAGGGGGCCCAGATACGCAGTATTTT